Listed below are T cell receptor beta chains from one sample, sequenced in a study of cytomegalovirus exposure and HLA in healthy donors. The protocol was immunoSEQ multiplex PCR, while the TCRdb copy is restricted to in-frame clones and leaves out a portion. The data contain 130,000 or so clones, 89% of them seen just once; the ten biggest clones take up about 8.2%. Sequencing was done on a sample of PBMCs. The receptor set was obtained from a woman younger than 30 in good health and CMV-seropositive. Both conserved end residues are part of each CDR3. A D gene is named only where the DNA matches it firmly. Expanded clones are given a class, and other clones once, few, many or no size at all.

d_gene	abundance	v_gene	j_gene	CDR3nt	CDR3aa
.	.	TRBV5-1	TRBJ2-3	TGCGCCAGCAGCTTGGAATTAGCAATTGAGTCAGATACGCAGTATTTT	CASSLELAIESDTQYF
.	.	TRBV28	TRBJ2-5	TGTGCCAGCAGTTCCTCCAAGGCTAGCCGTTCCGGGGACCAGTACTTC	CASSSSKASRSGDQYF
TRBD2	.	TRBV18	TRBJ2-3	TGTGCCAGCTCACCAGTAGCGGGGGGGCTCCGGACAGATACGCAGTATTTT	CASSPVAGGLRTDTQYF
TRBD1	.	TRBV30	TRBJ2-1	TGTGCCTGCGATAGGACAGGGGTGGATGAGCAGTTCTTC	CACDRTGVDEQFF
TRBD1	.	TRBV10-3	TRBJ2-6	TGTGCCATCAGTGAGAGGGGGACAGGGGGCCTTCCTGGGGCCAACGTCCTGACTTTC	CAISERGTGGLPGANVLTF
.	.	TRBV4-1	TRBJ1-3	TGCGCCAGCAGCCCCATCTCAGCGAGCTCTGGAAACACCATATATTTT	CASSPISASSGNTIYF
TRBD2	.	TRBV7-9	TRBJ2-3	TGTGCCAGCGTCAAACTAGCGGGGGTTTCAGATACGCAGTATTTT	CASVKLAGVSDTQYF
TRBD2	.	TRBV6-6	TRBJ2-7	TGTGCCAGCAGTCGACTAGCGGGAGACTACGAGCAGTACTTC	CASSRLAGDYEQYF
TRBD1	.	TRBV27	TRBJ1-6	TGTGCCAGCAGTTTTCGGGACAGGACTTATAATTCACCCCTCCACTTT	CASSFRDRTYNSPLHF
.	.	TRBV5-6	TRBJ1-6	TGTGCCAGCAGCATAGCTCCGGGGCCCGGGAGTTCACCCCTCCACTTT	CASSIAPGPGSSPLHF
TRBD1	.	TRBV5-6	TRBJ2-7	TGTGCCAGCAGCTTTGCGGGACAGGGGGCCTACGAGCAGTACTTC	CASSFAGQGAYEQYF
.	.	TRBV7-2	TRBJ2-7	TGTGCCAGCAGCCCCAAGGGGCAGCAGTACTTC	CASSPKGQQYF
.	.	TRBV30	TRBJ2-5	TGTGCCTGGAGTGTCTCCTACGCTAGCCAAGAGACCCAGTACTTC	CAWSVSYASQETQYF
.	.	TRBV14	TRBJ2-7	TGTGCCAGCAGCCAAGATCCCTTCTACGAGCAGTACTTC	CASSQDPFYEQYF
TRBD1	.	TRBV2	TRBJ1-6	TGTGCCAGCAGCTCTACCTCACAGGGGGCGGGTTCACCCCTCCACTTT	CASSSTSQGAGSPLHF
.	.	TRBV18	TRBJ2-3	TGTGCCAGCTCCCAACAGGGAACAGATACGCAGTATTTT	CASSQQGTDTQYF
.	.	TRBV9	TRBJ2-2	TGTGCCAGCAGGGGGCCTACCGGGGAGCTGTTTTTT	CASRGPTGELFF
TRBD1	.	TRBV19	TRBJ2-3	TGTGCCACCCAGAAAGGGGGCTCTGCGGATACGCAGTATTTT	CATQKGGSADTQYF
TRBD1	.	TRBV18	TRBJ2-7	TGTGCCAGCTCACGGGGACAGTCCTACGAGCAGTACTTC	CASSRGQSYEQYF
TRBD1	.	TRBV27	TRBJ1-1	TGTGCCAGCAGTTCTATCGGACAGGAAAACACTGAAGCTTTCTTT	CASSSIGQENTEAFF
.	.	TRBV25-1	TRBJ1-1	TGTGCCAGCACCGACGTCTGGGCAGGCACTGAAGCTTTCTTT	CASTDVWAGTEAFF
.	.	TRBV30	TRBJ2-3	TGTGCCTGGAGTCTTTCAGGGATCGATACGCAGTATTTT	CAWSLSGIDTQYF
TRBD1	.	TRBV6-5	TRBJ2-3	TGTGCCAGCAGTTCCACAGGGGCTTATACGCAGTATTTT	CASSSTGAYTQYF
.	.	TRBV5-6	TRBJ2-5	TGTGCCAGCAGCTTGGATGTCAGTTCCATGGAGACCCAGTACTTC	CASSLDVSSMETQYF
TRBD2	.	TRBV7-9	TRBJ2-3	TGTGCCAGCCTCATTTGGGGGGGTGAGAGAGATACGCAGTATTTT	CASLIWGGERDTQYF
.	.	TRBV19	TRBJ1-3	TGTGCCAGTAGTATTTCCGCAGGGAATAGAAACACCATATATTTT	CASSISAGNRNTIYF
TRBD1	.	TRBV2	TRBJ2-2	TGTGCCAGCAGTCAACGGGACAGTTTCACCGGGGAGCTGTTTTTT	CASSQRDSFTGELFF
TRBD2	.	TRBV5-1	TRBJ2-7	TGCGCCAGCAGCTTCTTGACTAGCGGGGGCGGAGAGCAGTACTTC	CASSFLTSGGGEQYF
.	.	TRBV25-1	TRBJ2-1	TGTGCCAGCAGTGGGTCATTCACCGGGACTCAAGAGCAGTTCTTC	CASSGSFTGTQEQFF
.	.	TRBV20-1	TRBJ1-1	TGCAGTGCAAGGGGTCACACTGAAGCTTTCTTT	CSARGHTEAFF
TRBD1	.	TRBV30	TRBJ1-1	TGTGCCTGGAGGGGGGACAGGGCGAACACTGAAGCTTTCTTT	CAWRGDRANTEAFF
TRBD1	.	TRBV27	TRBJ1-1	TGTGCCAGCAGTTCGACAGGGGATATCACTGAAGCTTTCTTT	CASSSTGDITEAFF
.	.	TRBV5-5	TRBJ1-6	TGTGCCAGCAGCTCGTGGACAGCTAATTCACCCCTCCACTTT	CASSSWTANSPLHF
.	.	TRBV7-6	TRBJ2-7	TGTGCCAGCAGCTTATCGCTGGTGGAGGGTCGCGAGCAGTACTTC	CASSLSLVEGREQYF
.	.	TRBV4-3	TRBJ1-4	TGCGCCAGCAGCCAAGAAGCCCCCGGACAGAATGAAAAACTGTTTTTT	CASSQEAPGQNEKLFF
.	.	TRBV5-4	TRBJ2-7	TGTGCCAGCAGCTTCAACAGGGTTGACTACGAGCAGTACTTC	CASSFNRVDYEQYF
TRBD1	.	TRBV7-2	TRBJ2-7	TGTGCCAGCAGCGTGGACAGGAGCTACGAGCAGTACTTC	CASSVDRSYEQYF
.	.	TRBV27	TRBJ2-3	TGTGCCAGCAGTTTATATTCCTACACAGATACGCAGTATTTT	CASSLYSYTDTQYF
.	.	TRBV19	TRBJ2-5	TGTGCCAGTAGTTTAAGGGGGGAGACCCAGTACTTC	CASSLRGETQYF
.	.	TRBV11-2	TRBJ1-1	TGTGCCAGCAGCTCGGGCGACTACAGCTACCCAAATCCCACTGAAGCTTTCTTT	CASSSGDYSYPNPTEAFF
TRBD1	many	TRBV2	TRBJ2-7	TGTGCCAGCATTGGGACAGGGGTTATAGGCGAGCAGTACTTC	CASIGTGVIGEQYF
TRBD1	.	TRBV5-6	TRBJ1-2	TGTGCCAGCACACAACAGGGGGCGAGTGGCTACACCTTC	CASTQQGASGYTF
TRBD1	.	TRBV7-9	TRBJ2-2	TGTGCCAGCAGCTCCGACAGGGCCGGGGCCGGGGAGCTGTTTTTT	CASSSDRAGAGELFF
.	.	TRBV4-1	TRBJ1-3	TGCGCCAGCAGCCAAGTACTTGGGGGGGGCTCTGGAAACACCATATATTTT	CASSQVLGGGSGNTIYF
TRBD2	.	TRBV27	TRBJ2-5	TGTGCCAGCAGTGCTATAGCGGGGGCAACTCAAGAGACCCAGTACTTC	CASSAIAGATQETQYF
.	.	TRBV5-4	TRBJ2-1	TGTGCCAGCAGCCTCGGGTCTTTACAAGGTGAGCAGTTCTTC	CASSLGSLQGEQFF
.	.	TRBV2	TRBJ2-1	TGTGCCAGCAGTGAATTAGCGGCCTACAATGAGCAGTTCTTC	CASSELAAYNEQFF